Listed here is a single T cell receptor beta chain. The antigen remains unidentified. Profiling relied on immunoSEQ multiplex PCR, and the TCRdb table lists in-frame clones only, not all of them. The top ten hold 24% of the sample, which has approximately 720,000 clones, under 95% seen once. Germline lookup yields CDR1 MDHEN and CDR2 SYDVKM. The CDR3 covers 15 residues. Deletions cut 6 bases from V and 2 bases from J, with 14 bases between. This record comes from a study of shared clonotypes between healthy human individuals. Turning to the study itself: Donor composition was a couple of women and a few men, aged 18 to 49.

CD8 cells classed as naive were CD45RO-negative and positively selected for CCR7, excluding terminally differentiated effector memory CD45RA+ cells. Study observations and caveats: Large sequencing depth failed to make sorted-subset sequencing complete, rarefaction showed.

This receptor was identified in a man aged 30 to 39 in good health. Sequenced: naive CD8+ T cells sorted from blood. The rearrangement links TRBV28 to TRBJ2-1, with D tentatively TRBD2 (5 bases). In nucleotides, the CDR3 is TGTGCCAGCAGCACCGGACTTTCCGCCTACAATGAGCAGTTCTTC. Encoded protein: CASSTGLSAYNEQFF.